The entry below gives a single TCR beta chain sequence along with its context. Its cognate antigen has yet to be identified. Qualities for individual bases were not recorded, and no much larger clone is one base off. This specimen's time point label, per the study, means: eleven to twelve months on ibrutinib. Around 2 micrograms of genomic DNA were extracted from cryopreserved PBMCs for TCR beta library preparation. Longitudinal blood samples from CLL patients receiving ibrutinib monotherapy were subjected to high-throughput TCR beta sequencing. The patients took part in an open-label, single-center phase 2 trial of ibrutinib monotherapy. For this chain, trimming is 5 bases at the V end and 2 bases at the J end, and the number of junction bases without a gene match is 11. Counted from cysteine to phenylalanine, this CDR3 has 16 amino acids. The only DNA kept is the CDR3, 48 bases in frame from the first base. CDR1 and CDR2, per the germline V gene, are MDHEN and SYDVKM.

Each clonotype received, on average, 10x coverage in deep resolution sequencing performed on a MiSeq, where the target depth lay between 1 in 1 million and 1 in 200,000 T cells. TCR beta libraries were generated with the immunoSEQ hsTCRB Kit. Processing in the source paper ran as follows. ImmunoSEQ Data Assistant and ImmunoSEQ Analyzer were used for data analysis, and V, D and J genes were assigned according to IMGT definitions. Clonality was computed as one minus normalized Shannon entropy of productive rearrangement frequencies, ranging from 0 to 1. Public clonotype analysis was restricted to overrepresented clonotypes comprising at least 0.05% of each patient's repertoire. About a dozen repertoires from age-matched healthy donors, obtained from immuneACCESS, served as clonality controls. Held by TCRdb, this immuneACCESS table contains in-frame sequences only and omits some clones. Under half of the omission traces to an unresolved V gene where checked; the cause of the rest is unknown. The DNA gave D and trimming, while V, J and clone size come from that table. The sample yields 120,000 to 150,000 clones; 70% to 80% were counted once. The top ten clonotypes cover 25% to 30% of the sample.

This sample was included in a study of cytotoxic CD8 clonotypes in ibrutinib-treated CLL (dated by TCRdb to about 2021). In the study overall: The cohort included about 15 treatment-naive and fewer than 12 relapsed/refractory patients; about 17 were IGHV unmutated. Responses were partial in roughly 24 patients and complete in 2; after median approximately 5.5 years follow-up, roughly 14 stayed in remission and roughly twelve progressed. Response samples were taken after a median of approximately a year on treatment, ranging from roughly 6 to 36 months. An average of roughly 270,000 productive templates and 94,082 productive rearrangements was obtained per sample. Of the 90 or so people in the trial, approximately 26 had longitudinal samples available. Cryopreserved peripheral blood mononuclear cells were collected before treatment, at response, and at either disease progression or sustained remission. Every remission and progressive disease sample was obtained while ibrutinib was still being received by the patients. Results and caveats for the whole study, not just this receptor: Public clonotypes were rare and either contracted or stayed stable during treatment, and the rise in clonality at ibrutinib response reflected the expansion of private clonotypes. Baseline clonality exceeded that of age-matched healthy donors and correlated strongly with circulating CD8+ T-cell counts. Clonality rose at ibrutinib response, remained stable during sustained remission, and dropped back toward baseline at progression. Sampling times were not matched between sustained-remission and progressing patients, and lymph node repertoires were not studied.

The chain was built from TRBV28 and TRBJ1-2, with TRBD1 identical over 7 junction bases. The source of this sequence is a human donor with chronic lymphocytic leukemia. This sample comprised PBMCs, obtained after 12 months of ibrutinib treatment. The CDR3 sequence is CASSIPRDSVNYGYTF. The DNA sequence follows: TGTGCCAGCAGTATCCCTAGGGACAGCGTAAACTATGGCTACACCTTC.